A single sample gave rise to the 31 T cell receptor beta chains below, sequenced in a study of human T cells and chemical hapten exposure (dated by TCRdb to about 2021). Receptors were amplified or captured by RACE. TCRdb records NextSeq 500 as the sequencer. TCRdb handled the public reads itself, with Q25 trimming in fastp and clone calling in MiXCR, and kept productive beta chains. For every CDR3 protein sequence, its rows merge into one entry that carries the most common genes and DNA. The sample table contains roughly 53,000 distinct CDR3 sequences; only one count was recorded for roughly 9.5% of them. The ten biggest clones cover roughly 17% of the sample. This sample's time point label indicates: patch test 3, about 24 weeks after DPC sensitization. The treatment or condition label corresponds to: therapeutic diphenylcyclopropenone sensitization with weekly scalp DPC. Sequenced here: whole blood, sampled in connection with sensitization to the hapten diphenylcyclopropenone (DPC). These receptors were obtained from a woman aged 40-49 years with alopecia areata. Some clones in this sample may be carry-over from other donors' samples.

This clonotype was seen ten or more times. J is TRBJ1-1 and V is TRBV29-1; D ambiguous. CDR1 and CDR2 from the germline V gene are SQVTM and ANQGSEA. Trimming removed 7 bases at V and 2 bases at J, with 14 bases between. This CDR3 has 13 amino acids. The CDR3 coding sequence is TGCAGCGCTGTGACACAGACTAACACTGAAGCTTTCTTT. Its protein product is CSAVTQTNTEAFF.

The V gene is TRBV28, the J gene TRBJ2-1; D call uncertain. The CDR3 sequence is 11 residues long. Germline loops: CDR1 MDHEN, CDR2 SYDVKM. V was cut by 4 bases and J by 6 bases, with 4 bases left in between. DNA for the CDR3: TGTGCCAGCAGTTCCCTCAATGAGCAGTTCTTC. It yields the protein CASSSLNEQFF.

The J gene is TRBJ1-4, the V gene TRBV29-1, with 9 bases that match TRBD1. V gave up 6 bases and J gave up 3 bases; unmatched junction bases: 8. This CDR3 contains 15 residues. Germline V gene data show CDR1 as SQVTM and CDR2 as ANQGSEA. The CDR3 reads CSVGTTGGSNEKLFF. The CDR3 DNA reads as TGCAGCGTGGGGACTACAGGGGGCTCTAATGAAAAACTGTTTTTT.

The chain is built from TRBV6-6 and TRBJ2-5; 7 nucleotides align to TRBD2. The CDR3 is 19 amino acids. Losses at the gene ends were 2 bases for V and 5 bases for J; bases not matched to a gene: 20. The germline CDR1 and CDR2 sequences are MNHNY and SVGAGI (reference sequence). DNA for the CDR3: TGTGCCAGCAGTTACCTAATCGGGACCTCCGGGGGGACGCGGGAGACCCAGTACTTC. Translated, it gives CASSYLIGTSGGTRETQYF.

The chain uses TRBV4-1 and TRBJ2-2; no definite D call. CDR1 is MGHRA and CDR2 is YSYEKL in the germline V gene. The CDR3 contains 13 residues. Trimming stripped 0 bases from V and 7 bases from J, with 6 bases between. CDR3 sequence reads: CASSQDTVGELFF. CDR3 coding DNA: TGCGCCAGCAGCCAAGATACGGTCGGGGAGCTGTTTTTT.

This clonotype was recorded many times. The chain recombines TRBV2 with TRBJ2-2, with no clear D. With 10 bases removed from V and 3 bases from J, the gap between germline ends came to 9 bases. The CDR3 has 12 amino acids. Germline V lookup: CDR1 SNHLY, CDR2 FYNNEI. CDR3 amino acids: CATPRDTGELFF. Here the CDR3 DNA reads TGTGCCACTCCTCGGGACACCGGGGAGCTGTTTTTT.

This clonotype was counted only a few times. The V gene is TRBV12-3 or TRBV12-4, the J gene TRBJ2-1; D may match TRBD1 or TRBD2 (6 bases each). Trimming removed 5 bases from V and 5 bases from J, with 16 bases in between. This CDR3 is built from 15 residues. In DNA form, the CDR3 reads TGTGCCAGCAGTCTCCAGGGGAGGATTCACAATGAGCAGTTCTTC. This sequence encodes CASSLQGRIHNEQFF.

This clonotype was counted only a few times. The CDR3 protein is CASSLALHTEAFF. The DNA for the CDR3 is TGTGCCAGCAGCTTAGCTCTACACACTGAAGCTTTCTTT. This chain joins TRBV7-2 and TRBJ1-1; D gene uncertain. Per germline, CDR1 SGHTA and CDR2 FQGNSA. The CDR3 runs to 13 residues. V was shortened by 0 bases and J by 3 bases, with 5 bases between the two germline ends.

The DNA of the CDR3 is TGTGCCTGGAGTGCCTACAGGGAGGGGACTGAAGCTTTCTTT. This translates into CAWSAYREGTEAFF. The V call is TRBV30, the J call TRBJ1-1, with D perhaps TRBD1 (6 bases). This CDR3 has 14 amino acids. V was cut by 1 base and J by 5 bases, with 14 bases left in between. Germline loops: CDR1 GTSNPN, CDR2 SVGIG (reference sequence).

In its sample, this clonotype was seen many times. The V and J genes are TRBV6-1 and TRBJ2-2; 9 nucleotides align to TRBD2. V lost 4 bases and J lost 3; bases outside the gene matches: 0. The length of the CDR3 is 14 residues. The germline gives CDR1 MNHNS, CDR2 SASEGT. The CDR3 DNA reads as TGTGCCAGCAGTGGACTAGCGGACACCGGGGAGCTGTTTTTT. Translating gives CASSGLADTGELFF.

V gene TRBV11-2 combines with J gene TRBJ2-1; weak D call: TRBD1 (6 bases). This CDR3 is built from 14 residues. V lost 0 bases and J lost 9, with 12 bases in between. Germline CDR1 is SGHAT and CDR2 is FQNNGV. The CDR3 DNA is TGTGCCAGCAGCTTAGATCCATCCAGGGGTGAGCAGTTCTTC. It is translated as CASSLDPSRGEQFF.

The chain combines TRBV4-1 with TRBJ2-1; possibly TRBD2 for D (5 bases). CDR3 length: 15 residues. Germline assignment: CDR1 MGHRA and CDR2 YSYEKL. Trimming pared 1 base from V and 2 bases from J, leaving 9 bases between. CDR3 bases: TGCGCCAGCAGCCAAGTTCACGGGGCCTACAATGAGCAGTTCTTC. Translating gives CASSQVHGAYNEQFF.

This chain joins TRBV28 and TRBJ1-6; weak D call: TRBD1 (5 bases). Trimming pared 5 bases from V and 6 bases from J, leaving 14 bases between. The CDR3 extends over 15 amino acids. Germline V CDR1 and CDR2: MDHEN, SYDVKM. CDR3 DNA sequence: TGTGCCAGCAGTAGGGTATTGACAGCTAATTCACCCCTCCACTTT. Its protein is CASSRVLTANSPLHF.

The J gene is TRBJ2-1, the V gene TRBV6-4; no clear D. The V and J ends lost 2 bases and 10 bases respectively, with 12 bases between them. CDR1 is MRHNA and CDR2 is SNTAGT in the germline V gene. CDR3 length equals 13 residues. In DNA form, the CDR3 reads TGTGCCAGCAGTGACGCGCATGGTAGCGAGCAGTTCTTC. As protein: CASSDAHGSEQFF.

The chain employs TRBV18 and TRBJ2-5; possibly TRBD1 or TRBD2 for D (6 bases each). Germline V gives CDR1 KGHSH, CDR2 LQKENI. V lost 2 bases to trimming and J lost 1 base, with 14 bases between them. The CDR3 extends over 16 amino acids. The CDR3 DNA sequence: TGTGCCAGCTCACCAGCACGGTCGGGGGCCCAAGAGACCCAGTACTTC. Residues: CASSPARSGAQETQYF.

On this clonotype: This clone may be a read error of a much larger clone one base away. The J gene is TRBJ2-1, the V gene TRBV7-9, with 8 positions matching TRBD1. The germline V gene has CDR1 SEHNR and CDR2 FQNEAQ (reference sequence). CDR3 length: 13 residues. This CDR3 is CASKRTGRFEQLF. In DNA, the CDR3 is TGTGCCAGCAAGAGGACAGGGCGGTTTGAGCAGCTCTTC.

This chain joins TRBV6-5 and TRBJ1-1, with TRBD1 matching 7 bases. The CDR3 is 14 residues long. CDR1 and CDR2 (germline): MNHEY, SVGAGI. The J segment lost 5 bases and the V segment lost 6 bases, leaving 9 bases of the junction unmatched. DNA for the CDR3: TGTGCCAGCAGCCCCGGGACAGTTAAGACTGAAGCTTTCTTT. It translates to CASSPGTVKTEAFF.

Many counts were recorded for this clonotype. The CDR3 DNA reads as TGTGCCAGCAGCCGACTAGCGGGGAATGAGCAGTTCTTC. Its protein product is CASSRLAGNEQFF. This chain joins TRBV7-3 and TRBJ2-1; TRBD2 agrees at 11 bases. Trimming at V came to 5 bases and at J to 7 bases, leaving 1 base not matched to a gene. CDR3 size: 13 residues. Germline V gene data show CDR1 as SGHTA and CDR2 as FQGTGA.

In its sample, this clonotype was seen many times. The gene calls are TRBV30 and TRBJ2-3, with 8 bases aligning to TRBD1. From germline, CDR1 is GTSNPN and CDR2 SVGIG (reference sequence). V lost 3 bases, J lost 5 bases, and 4 bases stayed unmatched. The CDR3 spans 13 residues. CDR3 loop: CAWRGQGRDTQYF. As DNA, the CDR3 is TGTGCCTGGAGAGGACAGGGCAGAGATACGCAGTATTTT.

The chain carries TRBV12-3 or TRBV12-4 and TRBJ2-1; 9 bases align to TRBD2. This CDR3 has 16 residues. V shed 3 bases and J 7 bases; nucleotides not matched to a gene: 10. For the CDR3, the DNA is TGTGCCAGCAGTTTGCCTAGCGGGGCCCCTCTAAATGAGCAGTTCTTC. Translating gives CASSLPSGAPLNEQFF.

The chain uses TRBV6-2 or TRBV6-3 and TRBJ1-5; tentative D call: TRBD1 (5 bases). Trimming shortened V by 6 bases and J by 4 bases, and 10 bases separated the two germline ends. Germline values: CDR1 MNHEY, CDR2 SVGEGT. This CDR3 is built from 13 residues. The CDR3 DNA follows: TGTGCCAGCAGAGGGGACGGTAATCAGCCCCAGCATTTT. Its protein product is CASRGDGNQPQHF.

This clonotype was observed many times. The V gene is TRBV7-6, the J gene TRBJ2-1, with 9 bases that match TRBD2. This CDR3 has 16 amino acids. Losses at the gene ends were 5 bases for V and 2 bases for J; bases not matched to a gene: 7. Germline V gene data show CDR1 as SGHVS and CDR2 as FNYEAQ. CDR3 amino acids: CASSGIAGDPYNEQFF. The CDR3 coding sequence is TGTGCCAGCAGCGGTATAGCGGGGGATCCCTACAATGAGCAGTTCTTC.

V gene TRBV20-1 combines with J gene TRBJ1-5, with 10 positions matching TRBD1. V dropped 1 base and J dropped 7; count of bases not matched to a gene: 7. CDR3 length equals 15 residues. Looked up from germline, CDR1 is DFQATT and CDR2 is SNEGSKA (reference sequence). The CDR3 sequence: CSARAGQGEGQPQHF. CDR3 bases: TGCAGTGCTAGAGCTGGACAGGGGGAAGGCCAGCCCCAGCATTTT.

This clonotype has ten or more counts. The chain combines TRBV6-5 with TRBJ1-4; no firm D call. CDR3 length: 13 residues. Germline assignment: CDR1 MNHEY and CDR2 SVGAGI. The germline V and J ends were trimmed by 0 bases and 1 base, with 0 bases remaining between them. The CDR3 nucleotides are TGTGCCAGCAGTTACTCAACTAATGAAAAACTGTTTTTT. Translation: CASSYSTNEKLFF.

This clonotype was seen repeatedly, ten times or more. The chain is built from TRBV20-1 and TRBJ2-5; 12 nucleotides line up with TRBD2. The junction had 1 base not matched to a gene; V was cut back by 0 bases and J by 5 bases. Germline V CDR1 and CDR2: DFQATT, SNEGSKA (reference sequence). The CDR3 has 14 residues. Written as DNA, the CDR3 is TGCAGTGCTAGAGATGGGACTAGCGGGGAGACCCAGTACTTC. Translating it yields CSARDGTSGETQYF.

This clonotype was counted between two and nine times. V is TRBV20-1 and J is TRBJ1-5, with D maybe TRBD1 (5 bases). Germline loops: CDR1 DFQATT, CDR2 SNEGSKA (reference sequence). V was clipped by 8 bases and J by 0 bases, with 14 bases between them. The CDR3 is 14 residues long. The DNA of the CDR3 is TGCAGTACGACAGAATCTTTTAGCAATCAGCCCCAGCATTTT. This gives the protein CSTTESFSNQPQHF.

In its sample, this clonotype was seen a few times. The J gene is TRBJ2-7, the V gene TRBV7-9, with a weak D call TRBD1 (5 bases). Germline CDR1 and CDR2: SEHNR and FQNEAQ (reference sequence). The CDR3 loop spans 12 amino acids. V was clipped by 4 bases and J by 5 bases, with 9 bases between them. The CDR3 spells CASSSGRDEQYF. The DNA for the CDR3 is TGTGCCAGCAGCTCCGGCAGGGACGAGCAGTACTTC.

This clonotype was picked up many times. This chain links TRBV6-6 with TRBJ2-3; either TRBD1 or TRBD2 may fit D (5 bases each). This CDR3 region has 15 residues. Per germline, CDR1 MNHNY and CDR2 SVGAGI (reference sequence). Trimming stripped 4 bases from V and 0 bases from J, with 11 bases between. As DNA, the CDR3 is TGTGCCAGCAGTTCCCCGGGACCTAGCACAGATACGCAGTATTTT. Its translation is CASSSPGPSTDTQYF.

The chain uses TRBV29-1 and TRBJ1-5, with D uncertain. CDR1 and CDR2 from the germline V gene are SQVTM and ANQGSEA. Deletions cut 7 bases from V and 5 bases from J, with 15 bases between. CDR3 length: 13 amino acids. CDR3 region: CSAWGGGDQPQHF. The CDR3 DNA reads TGCAGCGCCTGGGGAGGCGGAGATCAGCCCCAGCATTTT.

This clonotype was seen only once. The chain couples TRBV27 to TRBJ1-5; D unresolved. Germline loops: CDR1 MNHEY, CDR2 SMNVEV (reference sequence). The CDR3 covers 18 residues. V was pared by 7 bases and J by 0 bases, with 22 bases between. The CDR3 sequence: CASIQPQSLGGSNQPQHF. DNA for the CDR3: TGTGCCAGCATCCAACCCCAGTCCTTAGGTGGTAGCAATCAGCCCCAGCATTTT.

In this sample, this clonotype turned up many times. The CDR3 sequence is CASAPGLRADTQYF. The CDR3 DNA is TGCGCCAGCGCCCCGGGTCTCAGGGCAGATACGCAGTATTTT. The rearrangement uses TRBV5-1 and TRBJ2-3, with TRBD1 as a possible D gene (5 bases). V lost 7 bases to trimming and J lost 4 bases, with 16 bases between them. The CDR3 contains 14 residues. Germline values: CDR1 SGHRS, CDR2 YFSETQ.